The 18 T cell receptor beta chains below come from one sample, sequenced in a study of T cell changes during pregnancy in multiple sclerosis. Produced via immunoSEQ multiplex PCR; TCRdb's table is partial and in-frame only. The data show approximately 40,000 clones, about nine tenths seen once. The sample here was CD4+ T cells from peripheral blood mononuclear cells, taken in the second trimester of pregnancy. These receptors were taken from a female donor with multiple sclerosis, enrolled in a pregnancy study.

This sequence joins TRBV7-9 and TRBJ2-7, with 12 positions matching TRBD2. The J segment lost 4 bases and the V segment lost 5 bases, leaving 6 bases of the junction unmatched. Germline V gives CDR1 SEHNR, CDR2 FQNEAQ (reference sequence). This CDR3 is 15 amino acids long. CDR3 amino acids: CASSLGLAGDYEQYF. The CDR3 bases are TGTGCCAGCAGCCTGGGACTAGCGGGTGATTACGAGCAGTACTTC.

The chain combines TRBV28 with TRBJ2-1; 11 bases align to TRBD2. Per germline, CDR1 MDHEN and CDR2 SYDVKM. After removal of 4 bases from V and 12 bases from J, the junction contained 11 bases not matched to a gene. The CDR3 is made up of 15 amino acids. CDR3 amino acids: CASSSGTSGGLGQFF. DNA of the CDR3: TGTGCCAGCAGTTCCGGGACTAGCGGCGGCTTGGGGCAGTTCTTC.

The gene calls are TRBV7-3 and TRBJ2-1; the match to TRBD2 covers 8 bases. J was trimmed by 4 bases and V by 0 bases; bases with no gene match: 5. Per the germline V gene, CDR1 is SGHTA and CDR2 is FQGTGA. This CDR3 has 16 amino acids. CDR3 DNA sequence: TGTGCCAGCAGCTTAACGTTTGCGGGGGGTTACAATGAGCAGTTCTTC. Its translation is CASSLTFAGGYNEQFF.

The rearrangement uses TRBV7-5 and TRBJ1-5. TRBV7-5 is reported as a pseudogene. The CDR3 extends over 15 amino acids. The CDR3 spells CARSLEEGTNQPQHF. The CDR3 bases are TGTGCCAGAAGCTTAGAGGAGGGGACGAATCAGCCCCAGCATTTT.

The CDR3: CASSSNRRGQPQHF. The CDR3 DNA reads as TGTGCCAGCAGCTCGAACAGGCGGGGTCAGCCCCAGCATTTT. The chain carries TRBV7-2 and TRBJ1-5; perhaps TRBD1 as D (5 bases). V was shortened by 4 bases and J by 6 bases, with 13 bases between the two germline ends. Germline V lookup: CDR1 SGHTA, CDR2 FQGNSA. CDR3 length equals 14 residues.

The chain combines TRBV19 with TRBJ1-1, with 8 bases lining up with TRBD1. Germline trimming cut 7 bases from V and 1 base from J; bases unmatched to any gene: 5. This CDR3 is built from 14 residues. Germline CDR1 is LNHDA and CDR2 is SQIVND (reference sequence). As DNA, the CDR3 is TGTGCCAGTATTTCGACAGGGGAGAACACTGAAGCTTTCTTT. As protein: CASISTGENTEAFF.

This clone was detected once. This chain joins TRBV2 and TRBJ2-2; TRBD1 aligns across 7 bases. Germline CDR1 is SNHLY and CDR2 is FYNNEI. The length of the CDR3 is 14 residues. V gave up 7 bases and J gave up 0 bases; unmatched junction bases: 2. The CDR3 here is CASNRGTNTGELFF. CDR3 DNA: TGTGCCAGCAACAGGGGAACGAACACCGGGGAGCTGTTTTTT.

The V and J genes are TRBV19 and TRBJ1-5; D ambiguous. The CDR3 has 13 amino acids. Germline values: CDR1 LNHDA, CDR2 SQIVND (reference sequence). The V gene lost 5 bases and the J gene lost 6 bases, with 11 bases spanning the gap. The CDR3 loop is CASSPGLPQPQHF. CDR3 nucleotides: TGTGCCAGTAGTCCTGGGCTTCCTCAGCCCCAGCATTTT.

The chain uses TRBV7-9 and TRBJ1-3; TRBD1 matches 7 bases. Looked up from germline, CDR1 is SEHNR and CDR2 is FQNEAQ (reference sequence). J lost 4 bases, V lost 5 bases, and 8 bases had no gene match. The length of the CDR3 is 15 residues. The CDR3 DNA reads TGTGCCAGCAGCACCGACAGGGTGAGGGGAAACACCATATATTTT. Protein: CASSTDRVRGNTIYF.

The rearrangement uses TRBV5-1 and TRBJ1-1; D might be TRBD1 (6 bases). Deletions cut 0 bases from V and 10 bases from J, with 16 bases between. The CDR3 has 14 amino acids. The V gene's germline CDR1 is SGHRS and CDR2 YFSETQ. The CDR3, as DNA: TGCGCCAGCAGCTTGGAGGGTTACGGGGGGCGAGCTTTCTTT. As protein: CASSLEGYGGRAFF.

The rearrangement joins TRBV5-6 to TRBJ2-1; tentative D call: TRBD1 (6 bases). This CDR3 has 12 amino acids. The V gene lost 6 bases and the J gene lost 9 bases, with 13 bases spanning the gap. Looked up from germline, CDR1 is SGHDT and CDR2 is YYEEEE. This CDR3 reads CASTAARGEQFF. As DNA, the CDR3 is TGTGCCAGCACGGCGGCCAGGGGTGAGCAGTTCTTC.

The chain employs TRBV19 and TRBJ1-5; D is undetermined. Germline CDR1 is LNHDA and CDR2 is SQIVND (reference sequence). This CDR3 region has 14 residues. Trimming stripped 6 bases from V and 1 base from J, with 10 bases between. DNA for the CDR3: TGTGCCAGTAGGACGGAGGGAAGCAATCAGCCCCAGCATTTT. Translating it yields CASRTEGSNQPQHF.

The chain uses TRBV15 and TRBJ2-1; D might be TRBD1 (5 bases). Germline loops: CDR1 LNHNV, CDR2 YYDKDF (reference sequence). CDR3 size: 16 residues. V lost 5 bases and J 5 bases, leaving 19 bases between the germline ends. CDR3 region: CATSDFKGFSNNEQFF. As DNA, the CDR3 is TGTGCCACCAGCGACTTTAAGGGGTTTTCGAACAATGAGCAGTTCTTC. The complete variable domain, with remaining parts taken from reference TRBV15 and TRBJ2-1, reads DAMVIQNPRYQVTQFGKPVTLSCSQTLNHNVMYWYQQKSSQAPKLLFHYYDKDFNNEADTPDNFQSRRPNTSFCFLDIRSPGLGDTAMYLCATSDFKGFSNNEQFFGPGTRLTVL.

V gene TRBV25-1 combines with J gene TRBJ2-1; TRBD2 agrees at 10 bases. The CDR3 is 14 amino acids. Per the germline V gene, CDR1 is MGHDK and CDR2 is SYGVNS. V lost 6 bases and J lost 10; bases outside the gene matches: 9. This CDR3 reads CASRALAGVGEQFF. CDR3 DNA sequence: TGTGCCAGCAGGGCGCTAGCGGGAGTTGGGGAGCAGTTCTTC.

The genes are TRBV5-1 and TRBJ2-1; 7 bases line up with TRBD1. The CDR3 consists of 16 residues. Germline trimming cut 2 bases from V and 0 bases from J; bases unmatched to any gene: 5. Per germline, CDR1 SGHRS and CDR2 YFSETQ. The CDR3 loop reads CASSLGGPSSYNEQFF. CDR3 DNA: TGCGCCAGCAGCTTAGGGGGCCCCAGCTCCTACAATGAGCAGTTCTTC.

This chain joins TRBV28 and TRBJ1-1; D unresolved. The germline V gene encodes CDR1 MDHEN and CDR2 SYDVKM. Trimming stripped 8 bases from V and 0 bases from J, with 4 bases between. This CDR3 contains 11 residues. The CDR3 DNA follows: TGTGCCAGCGTAGTGAACACTGAAGCTTTCTTT. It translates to CASVVNTEAFF.

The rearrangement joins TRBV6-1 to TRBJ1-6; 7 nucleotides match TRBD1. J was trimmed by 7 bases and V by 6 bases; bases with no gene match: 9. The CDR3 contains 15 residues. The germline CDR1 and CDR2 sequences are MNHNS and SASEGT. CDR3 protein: CASRPPTGLNSPLHF. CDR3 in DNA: TGTGCCAGCAGGCCTCCGACAGGGTTGAATTCACCCCTCCACTTT.

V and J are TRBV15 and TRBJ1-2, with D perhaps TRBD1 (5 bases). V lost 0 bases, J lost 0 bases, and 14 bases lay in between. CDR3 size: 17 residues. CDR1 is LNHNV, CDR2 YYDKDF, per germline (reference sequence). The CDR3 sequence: CATSRDQGGVANYGYTF. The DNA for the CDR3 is TGTGCCACCAGCAGAGACCAGGGCGGGGTGGCTAACTATGGCTACACCTTC.